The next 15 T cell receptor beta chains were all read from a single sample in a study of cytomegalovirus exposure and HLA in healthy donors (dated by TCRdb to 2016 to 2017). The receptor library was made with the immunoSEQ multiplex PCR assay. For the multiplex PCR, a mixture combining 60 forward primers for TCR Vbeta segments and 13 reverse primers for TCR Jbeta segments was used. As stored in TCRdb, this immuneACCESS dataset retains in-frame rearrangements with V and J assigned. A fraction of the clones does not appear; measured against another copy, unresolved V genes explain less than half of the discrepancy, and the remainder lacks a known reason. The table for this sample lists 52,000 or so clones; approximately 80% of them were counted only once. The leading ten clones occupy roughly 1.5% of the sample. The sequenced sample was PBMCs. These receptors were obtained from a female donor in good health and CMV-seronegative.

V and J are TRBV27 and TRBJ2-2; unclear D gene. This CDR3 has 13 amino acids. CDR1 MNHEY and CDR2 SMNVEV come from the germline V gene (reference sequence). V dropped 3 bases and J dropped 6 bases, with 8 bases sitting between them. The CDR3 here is CASSFLSAGELFF. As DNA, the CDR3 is TGTGCCAGCAGTTTTCTCTCCGCCGGGGAGCTGTTTTTT.

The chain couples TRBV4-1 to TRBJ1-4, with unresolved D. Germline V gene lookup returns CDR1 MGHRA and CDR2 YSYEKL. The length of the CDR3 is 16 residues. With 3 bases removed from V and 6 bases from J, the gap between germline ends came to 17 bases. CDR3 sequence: CASSHDPSRRYEKLFF. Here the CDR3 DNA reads TGCGCCAGCAGCCATGATCCCTCACGGAGATATGAAAAACTGTTTTTT.

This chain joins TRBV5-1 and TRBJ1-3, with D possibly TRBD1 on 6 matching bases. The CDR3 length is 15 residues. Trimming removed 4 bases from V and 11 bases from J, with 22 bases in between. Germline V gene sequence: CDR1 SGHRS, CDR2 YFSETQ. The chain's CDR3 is CASSPTAGAGGSIYF. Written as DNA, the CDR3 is TGCGCCAGCAGCCCGACGGCGGGGGCTGGTGGCTCCATATATTTT.

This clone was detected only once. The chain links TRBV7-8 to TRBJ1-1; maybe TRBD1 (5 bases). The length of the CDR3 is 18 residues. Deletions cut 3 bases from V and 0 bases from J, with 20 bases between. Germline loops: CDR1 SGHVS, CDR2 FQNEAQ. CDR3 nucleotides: TGTGCCAGCAGCTTCTCAGTGATAAGACAGAGATTGAACACTGAAGCTTTCTTT. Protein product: CASSFSVIRQRLNTEAFF.

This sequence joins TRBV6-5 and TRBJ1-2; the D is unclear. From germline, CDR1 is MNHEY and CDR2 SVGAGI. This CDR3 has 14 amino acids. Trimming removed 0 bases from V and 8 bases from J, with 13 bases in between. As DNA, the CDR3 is TGTGCCAGCAGTTACTCGAGGGCCAGATCGGGCTACACCTTC. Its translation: CASSYSRARSGYTF.

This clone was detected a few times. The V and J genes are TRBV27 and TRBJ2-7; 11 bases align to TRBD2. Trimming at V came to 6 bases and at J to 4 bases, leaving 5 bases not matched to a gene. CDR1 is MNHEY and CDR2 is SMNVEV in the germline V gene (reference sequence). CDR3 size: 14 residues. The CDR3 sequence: CASSRLAGPYEQYF. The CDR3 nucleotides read TGTGCCAGCAGCCGACTAGCGGGGCCTTACGAGCAGTACTTC.

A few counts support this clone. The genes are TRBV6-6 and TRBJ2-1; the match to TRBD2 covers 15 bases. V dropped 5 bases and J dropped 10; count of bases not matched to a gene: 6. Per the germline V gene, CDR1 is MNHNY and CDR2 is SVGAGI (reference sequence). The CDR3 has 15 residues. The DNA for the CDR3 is TGTGCCAGCAGTCGAGAGGGACTAGCGGGGGGAGAGCAGTTCTTC. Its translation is CASSREGLAGGEQFF.

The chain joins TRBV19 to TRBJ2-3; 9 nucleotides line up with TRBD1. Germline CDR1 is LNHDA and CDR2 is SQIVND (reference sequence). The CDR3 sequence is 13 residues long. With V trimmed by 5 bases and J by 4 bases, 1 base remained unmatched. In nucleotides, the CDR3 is TGTGCCAGTAGTTGGACAGGGGCAGATACGCAGTATTTT. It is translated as CASSWTGADTQYF.

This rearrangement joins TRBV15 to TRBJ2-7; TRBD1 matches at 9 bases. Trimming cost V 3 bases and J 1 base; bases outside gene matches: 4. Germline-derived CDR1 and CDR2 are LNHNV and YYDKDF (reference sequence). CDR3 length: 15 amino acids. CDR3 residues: CATSRSGQGSYEQYF. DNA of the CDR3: TGTGCCACCAGCAGGTCGGGACAGGGATCCTACGAGCAGTACTTC.

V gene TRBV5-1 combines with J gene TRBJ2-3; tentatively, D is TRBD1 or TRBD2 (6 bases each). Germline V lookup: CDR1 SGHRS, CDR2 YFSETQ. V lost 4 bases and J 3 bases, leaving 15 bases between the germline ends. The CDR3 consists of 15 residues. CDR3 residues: CASSLGLTGTDTQYF. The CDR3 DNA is TGCGCCAGCAGCCTGGGACTTACAGGGACAGATACGCAGTATTTT.

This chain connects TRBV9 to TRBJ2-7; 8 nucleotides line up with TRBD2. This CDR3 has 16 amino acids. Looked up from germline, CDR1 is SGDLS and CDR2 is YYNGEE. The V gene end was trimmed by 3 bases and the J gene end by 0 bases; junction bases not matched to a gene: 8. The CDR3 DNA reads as TGTGCCAGCAGCGATAACAGGGCGGGGGGCTCCTACGAGCAGTACTTC. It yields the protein CASSDNRAGGSYEQYF.

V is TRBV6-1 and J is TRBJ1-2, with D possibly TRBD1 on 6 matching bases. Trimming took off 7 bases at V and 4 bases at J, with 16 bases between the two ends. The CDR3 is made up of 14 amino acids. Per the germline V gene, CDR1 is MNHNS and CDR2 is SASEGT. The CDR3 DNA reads TGTGCCAGCACCGGGACACCATTAATCTATGGCTACACCTTC. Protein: CASTGTPLIYGYTF.

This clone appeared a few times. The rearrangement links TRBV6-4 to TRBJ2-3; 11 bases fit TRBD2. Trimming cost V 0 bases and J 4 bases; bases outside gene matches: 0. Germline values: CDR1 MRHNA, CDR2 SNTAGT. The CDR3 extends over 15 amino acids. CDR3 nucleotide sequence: TGTGCCAGCAGTGACTCTAGCGGGGGGGCAGATACGCAGTATTTT. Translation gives CASSDSSGGADTQYF.

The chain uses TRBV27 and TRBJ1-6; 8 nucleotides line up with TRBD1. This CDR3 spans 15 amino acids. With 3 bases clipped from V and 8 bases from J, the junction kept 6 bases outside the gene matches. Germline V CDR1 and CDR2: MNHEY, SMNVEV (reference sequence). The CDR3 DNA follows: TGTGCCAGCAGTTTGACCGACAGGGGTGATTCACCCCTCCACTTT. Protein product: CASSLTDRGDSPLHF.

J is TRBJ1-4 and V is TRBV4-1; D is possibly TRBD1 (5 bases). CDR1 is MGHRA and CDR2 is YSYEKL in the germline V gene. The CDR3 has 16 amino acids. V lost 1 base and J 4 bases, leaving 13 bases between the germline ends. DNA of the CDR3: TGCGCCAGCAGCCAAGCGCCGGACATGTTTAATGAAAAACTGTTTTTT. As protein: CASSQAPDMFNEKLFF.